The sequence of this T cell receptor beta chain was determined in a study of cytomegalovirus exposure and HLA in healthy donors. Study conclusions and caveats: A later analysis found TCR association rates differed by HLA locus, highest for DRB1 and lowest for HLA-C.

The PCR made use of 60 Vbeta and 13 Jbeta primers. Profiled with immunoSEQ multiplex PCR; TCRdb holds only in-frame clones, not every one. The sample contains about 130,000 clones, around 78% of which appear only once. Germline CDR1 MNHEY, CDR2 SMNVEV (reference sequence). Trimming at V came to 3 bases and at J to 8 bases, leaving 0 bases not matched to a gene. The CDR3 is made up of 12 amino acids. Details on this clone: Its antigen is unknown.

Donors were ostensibly healthy at sampling, although undocumented immune exposures were probable. Sequenced material: PBMCs. The TCR was taken from a young woman in good health and CMV-seronegative. J is TRBJ1-4 and V is TRBV27; TRBD1 aligns across 7 bases. CDR3 region: CASSLTGEKLFF. CDR3 in DNA: TGTGCCAGCAGTTTGACAGGGGAAAAACTGTTTTTT.